This T cell receptor (beta chain) was retrieved from a study of T-cell reconstitution after alpha-beta-depleted transplantation in children. Researchers prepared the TCRbeta library using unique molecular identifiers, the study reports. TCRdb re-called the PCR reads with MiXCR, one entry per CDR3 protein. The data contain roughly 610,000 distinct CDR3 sequences, about 10% of them singletons. V was pared by 8 bases and J by 6 bases, with 9 bases of the junction left unmatched. Germline V gene sequence: CDR1 MNHNY, CDR2 SVGAGI (reference sequence). The CDR3 length is 13 residues. The chain combines TRBV6-6 with TRBJ1-2; 7 nucleotides align to TRBD1. The source was PBMCs from the stem cell graft donor, collected from the stem cell graft. The source is a human donor who donated a stem cell graft to a child with acute myeloid leukemia. For the CDR3, the DNA is TGTGCCAGCTCGCGGCAGGGGGTAAATGGCTACACCTTC. This sequence encodes CASSRQGVNGYTF.